This T cell receptor (beta chain) came from a study of CD8+ T cells in alopecia areata. Indicated treatment: oral pan-JAK inhibitor, 5-10 mg twice daily. In alopecia areata patients, both lesional scalp punch biopsies and peripheral blood were collected. RNA was isolated and reverse transcribed to cDNA, the sequencing template. The assay was immunoSEQ multiplex PCR, and TCRdb's table has in-frame clones only and misses some. Of a few hundred thousand clones in the sample, around two fifths were seen once. The ends were cut back, 5 bases at V and 9 bases at J, with 17 bases in the middle. The CDR3 is 14 amino acids. Germline V gene lookup returns CDR1 SGHAT and CDR2 FQNNGV. This clone was counted only a few times.

The gene calls are TRBV11-2 and TRBJ1-3; no reliable D call. The sample was CD4+ T cells sorted from blood, taken at approximately week 34, from a patient treated with tofacitinib. This TCR was recovered from a human donor with alopecia areata. CDR3 sequence: CASSPQTRSGTIYF. CDR3 DNA: TGTGCCAGCAGCCCCCAGACAAGGAGCGGCACCATATATTTT.